This paragraph reports one T cell receptor (beta chain). The antigen is undetermined. This sequence may be a read error, since a much larger clone differs from it by one base. The TCR library protocol was used to attach unique molecular identifiers. These identifiers were attached to individual cDNA molecules. TCRdb reanalysed the 5' RACE reads using MiXCR and keeps one entry per CDR3 protein. The data hold about 63,000 distinct CDR3 sequences, with 13% observed a single time. Germline V gives CDR1 SQVTM, CDR2 ANQGSEA. This CDR3 is built from 12 residues. These data belong to a study of early T cells in non-severe SARS-CoV-2 infection. The wider study: Sequencing targeted bulk RNA from unsorted whole blood, leaving chains unpaired.

Study-level findings and limits: Matching against VDJdb likely underestimated virus-specific expansions, favoring anti-spike CD8.

The source of this sequence is an adult who was a healthcare worker with PCR-confirmed SARS-CoV-2 infection or an uninfected control (not recorded which). The rearrangement joins TRBV29-1 to TRBJ1-2; 7 bases align to TRBD1. Specimen: whole blood. The CDR3 protein is CSAGTAANGCTF. The CDR3 DNA follows: TGCAGCGCTGGGACAGCTGCTAATGGCTGCACCTTC.